This TCR beta chain was recovered during a study of T cells in Graves' hyperthyroidism and ophthalmopathy. Study conclusions and caveats: Most thyroid clonotypes expanded above 0.001 were also detected in blood. Before onset, by a median of approximately 5.9 months, the model predicted ophthalmopathy. A 13 V-J model separated ophthalmopathy from stable hyperthyroidism.

The study excluded patients with uncontrolled infection, other autoimmune disease, pregnancy or lactation. This clonotype was counted ten times or more. Antigen specificity is unknown. V lost 5 bases to trimming and J lost 4 bases, with 8 bases between them. Germline CDR1 MDHEN, CDR2 SYDVKM. The CDR3 sequence is 12 residues long. It was RNA transcripts that yielded the amplified TCR beta CDR3 regions. The HTBI primer set was used in a first-round RT-PCR of the TCR CDR3. TCRdb passed the multiplex PCR reads through MiXCR, listing each CDR3 protein once. Here the sample spans about 510,000 distinct CDR3 sequences, around 50% being singletons.

The chain uses TRBV28 and TRBJ1-2; D not certain. Sequencing input: peripheral blood or thyroid tissue (not recorded which). This TCR derives from an adult woman with Graves' disease, either hyperthyroidism or ophthalmopathy (not recorded which). This CDR3 is CASSPGSYGYTF. CDR3 sequence (DNA): TGTGCCAGCAGTCCAGGATCCTATGGCTACACCTTC.